This T cell receptor (delta chain) was identified in a study of gamma-delta chains in newborns, infants, children. At the level of the study: Microbial exposure reportedly drives polyclonal innate γδ T cell expansion after birth.

This clone has just a few counts. A much larger clone differs by one base, so this may be a read error. TCRdb re-identified clones in the reads via CATT. The repertoire holds about 9,200 delta-chain clones, with 22% as singletons. What was sequenced was blood. The TCR comes from a child who was a newborn, infant or young child, either healthy, febrile or measles-vaccinated (not recorded which).

Here the CDR3 DNA reads TGTGCCTGGGACACCGTGGCGGGGGCCAAGGGCGATAAACTCATCTTT. Protein sequence: CAWDTVAGAKGDKLIF. V gene TRDV2 combines with J gene TRDJ1, with a weak D call TRDD3 (5 bases). Germline CDR1 and CDR2: GEAIGNYY and EKD. The CDR3 is made up of 16 amino acids.